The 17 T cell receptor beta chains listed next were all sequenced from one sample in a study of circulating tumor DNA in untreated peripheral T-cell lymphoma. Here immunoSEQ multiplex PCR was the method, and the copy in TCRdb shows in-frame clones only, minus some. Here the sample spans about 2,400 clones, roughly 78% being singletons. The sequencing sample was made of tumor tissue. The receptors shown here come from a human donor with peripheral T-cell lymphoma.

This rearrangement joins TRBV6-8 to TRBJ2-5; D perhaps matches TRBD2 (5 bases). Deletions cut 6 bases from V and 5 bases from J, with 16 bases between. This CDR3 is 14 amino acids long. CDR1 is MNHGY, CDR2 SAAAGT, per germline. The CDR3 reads CASSPEGRRETQYF. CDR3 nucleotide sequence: TGTGCCAGCAGCCCAGAGGGCCGGAGGGAGACCCAGTACTTC.

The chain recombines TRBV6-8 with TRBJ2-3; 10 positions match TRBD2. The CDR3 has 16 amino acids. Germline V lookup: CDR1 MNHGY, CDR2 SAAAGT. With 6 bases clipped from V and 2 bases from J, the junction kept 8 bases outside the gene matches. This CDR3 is CASRHFGLADTDTQYF. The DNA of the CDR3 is TGTGCCAGCAGACACTTTGGACTAGCGGACACAGATACGCAGTATTTT.

Here the CDR3 reads CATTPGGRSEQYF. DNA for the CDR3: TGTGCCACTACCCCGGGGGGCCGGAGCGAGCAGTACTTC. The chain uses TRBV28 and TRBJ2-7; D possibly corresponds to TRBD2 (7 bases). This CDR3 region has 13 residues. The V gene's germline CDR1 is MDHEN and CDR2 SYDVKM. The germline V and J ends were trimmed by 10 bases and 6 bases, with 19 bases remaining between them.

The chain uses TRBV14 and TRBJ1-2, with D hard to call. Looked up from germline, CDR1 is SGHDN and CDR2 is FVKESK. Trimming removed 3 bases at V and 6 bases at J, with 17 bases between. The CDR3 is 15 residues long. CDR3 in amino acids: CASSHDYVGGHGYTF. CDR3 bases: TGTGCCAGCAGCCATGACTATGTCGGAGGCCATGGCTACACCTTC. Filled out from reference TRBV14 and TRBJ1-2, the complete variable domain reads EAGVTQFPSHSVIEKGQTVTLRCDPISGHDNLYWYRRVMGKEIKFLLHFVKESKQDESGMPNNRFLAERTGGTYSTLKVQPAELEDSGVYFCASSHDYVGGHGYTFGSGTRLTVV.

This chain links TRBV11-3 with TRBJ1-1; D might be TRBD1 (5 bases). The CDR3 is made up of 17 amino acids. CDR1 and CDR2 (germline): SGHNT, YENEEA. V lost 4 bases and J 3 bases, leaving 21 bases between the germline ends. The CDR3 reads CASSSNMGQVGDTEAFF. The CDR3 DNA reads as TGTGCCAGCAGCTCCAATATGGGGCAGGTAGGGGACACTGAAGCTTTCTTT.

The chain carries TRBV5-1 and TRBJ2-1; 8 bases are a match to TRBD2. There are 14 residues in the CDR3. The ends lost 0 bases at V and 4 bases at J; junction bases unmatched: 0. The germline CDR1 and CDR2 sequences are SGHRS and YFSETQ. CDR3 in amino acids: CASSLGGGYNEQFF. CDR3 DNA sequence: TGCGCCAGCAGCTTGGGCGGGGGGTACAATGAGCAGTTCTTC.

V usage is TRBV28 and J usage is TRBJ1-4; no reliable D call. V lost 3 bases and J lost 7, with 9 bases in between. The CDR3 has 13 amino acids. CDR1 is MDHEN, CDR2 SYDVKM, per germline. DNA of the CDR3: TGTGCCAGCAGTTTCAGACTGATTGAAAAACTGTTTTTT. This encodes CASSFRLIEKLFF.

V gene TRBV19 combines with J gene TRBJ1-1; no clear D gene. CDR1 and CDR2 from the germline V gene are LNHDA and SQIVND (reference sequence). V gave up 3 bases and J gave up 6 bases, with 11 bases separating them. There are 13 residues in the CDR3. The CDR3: CASSIGERPEAFF. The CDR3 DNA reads TGTGCCAGTAGTATCGGGGAGCGGCCTGAAGCTTTCTTT.

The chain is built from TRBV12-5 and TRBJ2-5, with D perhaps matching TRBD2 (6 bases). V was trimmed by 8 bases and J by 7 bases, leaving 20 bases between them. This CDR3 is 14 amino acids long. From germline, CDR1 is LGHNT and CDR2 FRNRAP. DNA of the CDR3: TGTGCTAGTTCCCGGCGGGATGAGGGTGGGACCCAGTACTTC. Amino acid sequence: CASSRRDEGGTQYF.

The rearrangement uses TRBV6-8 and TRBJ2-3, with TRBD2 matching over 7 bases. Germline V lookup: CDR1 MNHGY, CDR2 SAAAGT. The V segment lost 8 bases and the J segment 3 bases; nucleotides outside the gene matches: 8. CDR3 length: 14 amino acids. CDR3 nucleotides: TGTGCCAGCCGTTCGGGGGGTGAGACAGATACGCAGTATTTT. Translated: CASRSGGETDTQYF.

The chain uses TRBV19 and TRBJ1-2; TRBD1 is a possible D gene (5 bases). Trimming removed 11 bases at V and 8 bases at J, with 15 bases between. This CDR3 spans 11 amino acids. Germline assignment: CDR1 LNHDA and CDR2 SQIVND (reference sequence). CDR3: CASGGVAGYTF. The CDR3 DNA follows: TGTGCCTCTGGGGGGGTAGCGGGCTACACCTTC. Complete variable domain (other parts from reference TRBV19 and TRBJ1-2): DGGITQSPKYLFRKEGQNVTLSCEQNLNHDAMYWYRQDPGQGLRLIYYSQIVNDFQKGDIAEGYSVSREKKESFPLTVTSAQKNPTAFYLCASGGVAGYTFGSGTRLTVV.

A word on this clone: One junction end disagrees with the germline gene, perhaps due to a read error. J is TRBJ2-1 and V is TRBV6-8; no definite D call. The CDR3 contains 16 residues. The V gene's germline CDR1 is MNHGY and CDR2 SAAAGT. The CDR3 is CASIPMAGSSYNKQFF. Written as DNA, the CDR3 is TGTGCCAGCATCCCGATGGCAGGAAGCTCCTACAATAAGCAGTTCTTC.

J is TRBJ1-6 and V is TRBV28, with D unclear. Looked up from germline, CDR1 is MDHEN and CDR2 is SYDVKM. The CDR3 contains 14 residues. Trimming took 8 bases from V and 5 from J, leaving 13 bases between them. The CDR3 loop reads CASQPRADNSPLHF. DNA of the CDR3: TGTGCCAGCCAGCCTAGGGCGGATAATTCACCCCTCCACTTT.

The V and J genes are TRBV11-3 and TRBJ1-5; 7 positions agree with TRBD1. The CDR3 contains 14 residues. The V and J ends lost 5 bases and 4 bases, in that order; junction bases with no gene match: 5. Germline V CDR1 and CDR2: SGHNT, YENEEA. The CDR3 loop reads CASSPGQPNQPQHF. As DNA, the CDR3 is TGTGCCAGCAGCCCGGGACAGCCGAATCAGCCCCAGCATTTT.

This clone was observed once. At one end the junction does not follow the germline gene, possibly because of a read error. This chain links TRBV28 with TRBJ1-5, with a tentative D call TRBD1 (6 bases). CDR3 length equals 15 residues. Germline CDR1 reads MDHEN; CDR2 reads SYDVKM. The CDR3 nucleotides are TGTGCCAGCAGCTTATTGGGAGGGGGTAATCAGCCCCAGCATTTT. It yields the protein CASSLLGGGNQPQHF. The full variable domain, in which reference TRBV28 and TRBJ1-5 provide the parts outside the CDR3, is DVKVTQSSRYLVKRTGEKVFLECVQDMDHENMFWYRQDPGLGLRLIYFSYDVKMKEKGDIPEGYSVSREKKERFSLILESASTNQTSMYLCASSLLGGGNQPQHFGDGTRLSIL.

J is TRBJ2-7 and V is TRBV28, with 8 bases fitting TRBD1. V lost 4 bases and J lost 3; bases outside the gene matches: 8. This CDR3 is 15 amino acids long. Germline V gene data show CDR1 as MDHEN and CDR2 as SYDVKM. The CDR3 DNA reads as TGTGCCAGCAGTTCTACCGCGACAGGGGTCTACGAGCAGTACTTC. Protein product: CASSSTATGVYEQYF.

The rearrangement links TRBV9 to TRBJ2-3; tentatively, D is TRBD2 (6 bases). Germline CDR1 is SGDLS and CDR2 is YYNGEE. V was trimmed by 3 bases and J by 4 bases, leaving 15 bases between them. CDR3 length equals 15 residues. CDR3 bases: TGTGCCAGCAGCGAGGCCCCCGGGGGAGCAGATACGCAGTATTTT. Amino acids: CASSEAPGGADTQYF.